The clone carrying this TCR beta chain has a handful of counts. Assay: immunoSEQ multiplex PCR; the TCRdb copy retains only in-frame clones and omits some. The sample has about 19,000 clones; roughly 40% are singletons. The data originate from a study of graft-versus-host responses after intestinal transplantation. Study overall: Recipients underwent multivisceral, liver-intestinal, or isolated intestinal transplants.

Co-plated with some 200,000 CFSE-labeled responder cells were some 200,000 irradiated, violet-dye-labeled stimulator cells. V shed 2 bases, J shed 6 bases, and the junction held 6 bases outside the gene matches. This CDR3 region has 14 residues. Looked up from germline, CDR1 is SGHNT and CDR2 is YYREEE (reference sequence). The sequenced sample was alloreactive CD4+ T cells from a mixed lymphocyte reaction culture, obtained before intestinal transplant. The subset was: CFSE-low proliferating T cells sorted from approximately six-day pre-transplant mixed lymphocyte reaction (GvH or HvG direction). The chain links TRBV5-4 to TRBJ2-5; 8 bases agree with TRBD2. This TCR was recovered from a human patient who received an intestinal transplant. The CDR3 region has the DNA TGTGCCAGCAGCTTAGCGGGGGCCCCTAAGACCCAGTACTTC. This encodes CASSLAGAPKTQYF.